What follows is one T cell receptor beta chain and its context. Its antigen is unknown. Time point described: cycle 4 day 1 (C4D1), after more than 5 weeks of nivolumab. No patient escaped relapse after autologous stem cell transplantation, and brentuximab vedotin exposure varied. The CDR3 covers 14 residues. Germline V gene lookup returns CDR1 MGHRA and CDR2 YSYEKL. V trimming: 2 bases; J trimming: 7 bases; junction bases outside the gene matches: 4. This specimen belongs to a study of PD-1 blockade in classical Hodgkin lymphoma. The protocol was immunoSEQ multiplex PCR, while the TCRdb copy is restricted to in-frame clones and leaves out a portion. The data contain over 50,000 clones, 70% to 90% of them singletons. The study, taken as a whole, reports: Complete responders had baseline diversity similar to newly diagnosed patients. Whereas CD4+ TCR diversity had risen significantly by C4D1, CD8+ TCR diversity had not. Relapsed/refractory patients reportedly had the lowest baseline TCR diversity, below newly diagnosed patients, who were below healthy donors.

The receptor was isolated from a human donor with classical Hodgkin lymphoma. This specimen was peripheral blood mononuclear cells (PBMCs), taken before the fourth cycle of nivolumab. The V gene is TRBV4-1, the J gene TRBJ1-1; 10 bases are a match to TRBD1. CDR3 sequence reads: CASSQLTGGNEAFF. In nucleotides, the CDR3 is TGCGCCAGCAGCCAACTGACAGGGGGCAATGAAGCTTTCTTT.